This TCR beta chain was sequenced during a study of blood T cell repertoires in COVID-19. Study-wide context: Samples representing acute and convalescent COVID-19 were sourced from the United States, Italy and Spain. T cells, B-cell-depleted T cells, or PBMCs supplied cDNA or gDNA.

V dropped 5 bases and J dropped 7 bases, with 15 bases sitting between them. Germline V lookup: CDR1 MNHEY, CDR2 SMNVEV (reference sequence). The CDR3 is 14 amino acids. Authors' methods: Reference gene primer amplification gave estimated nucleated cell counts. Profiling relied on immunoSEQ multiplex PCR, and the TCRdb table lists in-frame clones only, not all of them. D and trimming were read from the DNA, whereas the V and J calls and clone size are those reported in that table. Seen here are about 210,000 clones, 87% observed once, and the top ten hold 5.5% to 8%. The sequencing sample was made of peripheral blood. The sequence came from a man aged 60 to 75 who had recovered from COVID-19. The chain links TRBV27 to TRBJ1-3, with D perhaps TRBD1 (5 bases). As DNA, the CDR3 is TGTGCCAGCAGTCCCCGGGGAGGGGAGAACACCATATATTTT. This gives the protein CASSPRGGENTIYF.